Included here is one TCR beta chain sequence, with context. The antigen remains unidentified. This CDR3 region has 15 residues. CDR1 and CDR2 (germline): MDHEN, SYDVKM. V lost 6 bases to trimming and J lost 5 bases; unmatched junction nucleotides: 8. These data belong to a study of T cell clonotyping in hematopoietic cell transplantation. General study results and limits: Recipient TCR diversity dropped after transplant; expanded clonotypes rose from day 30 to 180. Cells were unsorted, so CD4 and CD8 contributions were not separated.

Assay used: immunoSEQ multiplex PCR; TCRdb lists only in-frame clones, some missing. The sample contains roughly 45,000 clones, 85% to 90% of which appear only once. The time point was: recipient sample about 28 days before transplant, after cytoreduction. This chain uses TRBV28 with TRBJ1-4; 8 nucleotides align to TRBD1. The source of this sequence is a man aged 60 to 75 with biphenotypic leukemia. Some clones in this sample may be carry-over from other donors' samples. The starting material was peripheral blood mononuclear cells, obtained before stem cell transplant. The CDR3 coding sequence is TGTGCCAGCAGCCCGACAGGGGATGGGAATGAAAAACTGTTTTTT. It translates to CASSPTGDGNEKLFF.